Listed below are T cell receptor beta chains from one sample, sequenced in a study of identical twins. MiXCR, applied by TCRdb to the 5' RACE reads, yields one record per CDR3 protein. The sample carries 470,000 or so distinct CDR3 sequences, roughly 24% recorded once. These data were also reused for a study on T cells expressing NK-cell markers.

The sample taken for sequencing was CD4+ T cells sorted from blood. The source of these receptors is a woman aged 18 to 35 in good health. Both conserved end residues are part of each CDR3. Fields, in order: J gene, V gene, D gene, clone size, CDR3 length, CDR3 DNA, CDR3 protein. A D gene is named only where the DNA matches it firmly. Size tells how often a clone was seen (once, few, many) or the class of an expanded clone, and some rows leave it out.

J gene: TRBJ1-2; V gene: TRBV12-3/TRBV12-4; D gene: -; clone size: few; CDR3 length: 12; CDR3 DNA: TGTGCCAGCACCATGGGTCTATATGGCTACACCTTC; CDR3 protein: CASTMGLYGYTF
J gene: TRBJ2-5; V gene: TRBV2; D gene: TRBD2; clone size: -; CDR3 length: 13; CDR3 DNA: TGTGCCAGCACTCCGACTAGCATGGAGACCCAGTACTTC; CDR3 protein: CASTPTSMETQYF
J gene: TRBJ2-1; V gene: TRBV10-2; D gene: TRBD2; clone size: -; CDR3 length: 13; CDR3 DNA: TGCGCCAGTCGGACTAGCGGGACGAATGAGCAGTTCTTC; CDR3 protein: CASRTSGTNEQFF
J gene: TRBJ2-3; V gene: TRBV7-6; D gene: TRBD2; clone size: few; CDR3 length: 15; CDR3 DNA: TGTGCCAGCAGCTTAAACTGGCGGGAGTCGGATACGCAGTATTTT; CDR3 protein: CASSLNWRESDTQYF
J gene: TRBJ2-7; V gene: TRBV6-1; D gene: -; clone size: -; CDR3 length: 13; CDR3 DNA: TGTGCCAGCAGTGAAGCGGAGGGGGCAGAGCAGTACTTC; CDR3 protein: CASSEAEGAEQYF
J gene: TRBJ2-4; V gene: TRBV7-2; D gene: TRBD2; clone size: -; CDR3 length: 16; CDR3 DNA: TGTGCCAGCAGCTTAACGGGAGGGCTAGCCAAAAACATTCAGTACTTC; CDR3 protein: CASSLTGGLAKNIQYF
J gene: TRBJ2-7; V gene: TRBV5-6; D gene: TRBD2; clone size: -; CDR3 length: 14; CDR3 DNA: TGTGCCAGCAGCTCACTAGCGGGGGGTTACGAGCAGTACTTC; CDR3 protein: CASSSLAGGYEQYF
J gene: TRBJ1-1; V gene: TRBV6-5; D gene: -; clone size: few; CDR3 length: 14; CDR3 DNA: TGTGCCAGCAGTTACTCTAGGGGTAGGACTGAAGCTTTCTTT; CDR3 protein: CASSYSRGRTEAFF
J gene: TRBJ1-1; V gene: TRBV20-1; D gene: TRBD1; clone size: few; CDR3 length: 15; CDR3 DNA: TGCAGTGCTGGGGGTCCGGGACAGGGGCTATCTGAAGCTTTCTTT; CDR3 protein: CSAGGPGQGLSEAFF
J gene: TRBJ2-1; V gene: TRBV20-1; D gene: TRBD1; clone size: many; CDR3 length: 16; CDR3 DNA: TGCAGTGCTAGAGACCCAAGGACAGGTTCCTACAATGAGCAGTTCTTC; CDR3 protein: CSARDPRTGSYNEQFF
J gene: TRBJ2-7; V gene: TRBV27; D gene: -; clone size: -; CDR3 length: 20; CDR3 DNA: TGTGCCAGCAGTTTTGCCAGGGGTGGAGGTGGGTCCCTTCGCTCCTACGAGCAGTACTTC; CDR3 protein: CASSFARGGGGSLRSYEQYF
J gene: TRBJ2-1; V gene: TRBV6-1; D gene: -; clone size: -; CDR3 length: 19; CDR3 DNA: TGTGCCAGCAGCCCCATTACAGGCGGATTTGGGCAGGGAAACAATGAGCAGTTCTTC; CDR3 protein: CASSPITGGFGQGNNEQFF
J gene: TRBJ2-5; V gene: TRBV20-1; D gene: -; clone size: -; CDR3 length: 13; CDR3 DNA: TGCAGTGCTAGAGATCTGGGGGGAGAGACCCAGTACTTC; CDR3 protein: CSARDLGGETQYF
J gene: TRBJ2-2; V gene: TRBV7-2; D gene: -; clone size: few; CDR3 length: 14; CDR3 DNA: TGTGCCAGCAGCTTAGTTGTGGGCACCGGGGAGCTGTTTTTT; CDR3 protein: CASSLVVGTGELFF
J gene: TRBJ1-1; V gene: TRBV12-3/TRBV12-4; D gene: -; clone size: many; CDR3 length: 13; CDR3 DNA: TGTGCCAGCAGATCCGGGAGGAACACTGAAGCTTTCTTT; CDR3 protein: CASRSGRNTEAFF
J gene: TRBJ2-1; V gene: TRBV29-1; D gene: -; clone size: few; CDR3 length: 15; CDR3 DNA: TGCAGCGTTGGGCCCCCAGCGGCGACCCTCAATGAGCAGTTCTTC; CDR3 protein: CSVGPPAATLNEQFF
J gene: TRBJ1-2; V gene: TRBV12-3/TRBV12-4; D gene: -; clone size: -; CDR3 length: 14; CDR3 DNA: TGTGCCAGCACCTCGATGGGCCTTAACTATGGCTACACCTTC; CDR3 protein: CASTSMGLNYGYTF
J gene: TRBJ2-1; V gene: TRBV19; D gene: -; clone size: many; CDR3 length: 14; CDR3 DNA: TGTGCCAGTACCCCCACCGGCAGGTCGAATGAGCAGTTCTTC; CDR3 protein: CASTPTGRSNEQFF
J gene: TRBJ2-7; V gene: TRBV14; D gene: TRBD2; clone size: -; CDR3 length: 15; CDR3 DNA: TGTGCCAGCAGCCAAGTACCAGGACTAGCGGCGGTGCAGTACTTC; CDR3 protein: CASSQVPGLAAVQYF
J gene: TRBJ2-5; V gene: TRBV7-9; D gene: -; clone size: -; CDR3 length: 13; CDR3 DNA: TGTGCCAGCAGCTTAGGTCTGCTAGAGACCCAGTACTTC; CDR3 protein: CASSLGLLETQYF
J gene: TRBJ2-1; V gene: TRBV25-1; D gene: -; clone size: few; CDR3 length: 15; CDR3 DNA: TGTGCCAGCAGTGAAGGGGGCCGGGGGTACAATGAGCAGTTCTTC; CDR3 protein: CASSEGGRGYNEQFF
J gene: TRBJ2-1; V gene: TRBV9; D gene: TRBD2; clone size: once; CDR3 length: 14; CDR3 DNA: TGTGCCAGCAGCCCGGGACTAGCGAACAATGAGCAGTTCTTC; CDR3 protein: CASSPGLANNEQFF
J gene: TRBJ2-3; V gene: TRBV20-1; D gene: TRBD2; clone size: -; CDR3 length: 16; CDR3 DNA: TGCAGTGCTAGGTTTGCGGGAGGGCCAGACACAGATACGCAGTATTTT; CDR3 protein: CSARFAGGPDTDTQYF
J gene: TRBJ2-3; V gene: TRBV11-2; D gene: -; clone size: few; CDR3 length: 12; CDR3 DNA: TGTGCCAGCAACCCCACCACAGATACGCAGTATTTT; CDR3 protein: CASNPTTDTQYF
J gene: TRBJ2-5; V gene: TRBV6-5; D gene: TRBD1; clone size: -; CDR3 length: 12; CDR3 DNA: TGTGCCACGGGACAGGGGAGGGAGACCCAGTACTTC; CDR3 protein: CATGQGRETQYF